The present T cell receptor (beta chain) was sequenced within a study of a mutant IDH1 vaccine in newly diagnosed glioma. Across the whole study: Patients had received radiotherapy, temozolomide, or both previously, most receiving both. The study held visit V12 at week 35 and visit V13 at week 47.

TCRdb's table, derived via immunoSEQ multiplex PCR, lists solely in-frame clones and lacks some. This table has fewer than 95,000 clones, roughly 77% appearing once. The CDR3 sequence is 14 residues long. V lost 4 bases and J lost 5; bases outside the gene matches: 8. CDR1 is SGHNT and CDR2 is YYREEE in the germline V gene (reference sequence). The sample's time point: week 47, end of study. The investigators gave 300 ug of mutant IDH1 20-mer peptide in each vaccine dose, together with topical imiquimod. Donor tumors were new WHO grade 3 or 4 IDH1-mutant, ATRX-lost astrocytomas. For this clone: The antigen is not known.

The V gene is TRBV5-4, the J gene TRBJ1-2; 7 bases fit TRBD1. The sample consisted of PBMCs, taken from a glioma patient whose treatment included an IDH1 peptide vaccine. This TCR was sampled from a man between 40 and 49 years old with glioma. CDR3 protein: CASSLGTDLYGYTF. For the CDR3, the DNA is TGTGCCAGCAGCCTCGGGACAGATTTGTATGGCTACACCTTC.